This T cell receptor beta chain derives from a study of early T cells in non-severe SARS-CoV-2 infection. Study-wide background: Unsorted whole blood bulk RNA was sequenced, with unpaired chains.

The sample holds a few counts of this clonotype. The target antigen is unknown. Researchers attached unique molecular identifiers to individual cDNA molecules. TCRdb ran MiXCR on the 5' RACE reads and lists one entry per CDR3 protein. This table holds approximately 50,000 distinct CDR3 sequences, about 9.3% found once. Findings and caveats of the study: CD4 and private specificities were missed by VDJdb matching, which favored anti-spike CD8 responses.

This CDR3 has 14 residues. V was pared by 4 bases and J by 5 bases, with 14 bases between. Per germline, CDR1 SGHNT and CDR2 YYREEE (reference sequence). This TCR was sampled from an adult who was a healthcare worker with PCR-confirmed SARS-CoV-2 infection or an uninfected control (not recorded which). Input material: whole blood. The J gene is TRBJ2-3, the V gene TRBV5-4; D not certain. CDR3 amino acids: CASSPRHSGDTQYF. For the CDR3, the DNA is TGTGCCAGCAGCCCTAGACACAGTGGAGATACGCAGTATTTT.